A selection of T cell receptor beta chains follows, all from one sample in a study of shared clonotypes between healthy human individuals. The data were produced by immunoSEQ multiplex PCR, yet TCRdb's version contains in-frame clones alone and is incomplete. This table has approximately 1.5 million clones, roughly 98.5% appearing once. The sequencing input was naive CD4+ T cells sorted from blood. The receptors originated from a man under 40 in good health. The conserved cysteine and the conserved F or W are not part of the CDR3 here.

cdr3_aa: ASSWAGTLVEETQY; cdr3_length: 14; v_call: TRBV5-1; j_call: TRBJ2-5
cdr3_aa: ASSETRGRNEQY; cdr3_length: 12; v_call: TRBV6-1; j_call: TRBJ2-7
cdr3_aa: ASSPPSPDEQF; cdr3_length: 11; v_call: TRBV5-8; j_call: TRBJ2-1
cdr3_aa: ASSPGTARYQETQY; cdr3_length: 14; v_call: TRBV9; j_call: TRBJ2-5
cdr3_aa: ASSAQGDTEAF; cdr3_length: 11; v_call: TRBV11-2; j_call: TRBJ1-1
cdr3_aa: ASSFFEGQKNTIY; cdr3_length: 13; v_call: TRBV5-1; j_call: TRBJ1-3
cdr3_aa: ASSLIRNSYEQY; cdr3_length: 12; v_call: TRBV16; j_call: TRBJ2-7
cdr3_aa: AWIGYLSGNTIY; cdr3_length: 12; v_call: TRBV30; j_call: TRBJ1-3
cdr3_aa: ASSVVGTADTQY; cdr3_length: 12; v_call: TRBV9; j_call: TRBJ2-3
cdr3_aa: ASSVWGKGTDTQY; cdr3_length: 13; v_call: TRBV18; j_call: TRBJ2-3
cdr3_aa: ASSPELYNTEAF; cdr3_length: 12; v_call: TRBV9; j_call: TRBJ1-1
cdr3_aa: ASRRGGATNEKLF; cdr3_length: 13; v_call: TRBV6-1; j_call: TRBJ1-4
cdr3_aa: ASRTGTDANYGYT; cdr3_length: 13; v_call: TRBV27; j_call: TRBJ1-2
cdr3_aa: ASSPRDRRTYEQY; cdr3_length: 13; v_call: TRBV18; j_call: TRBJ2-7
cdr3_aa: ATGRGAVYHRSYEQY; cdr3_length: 15; v_call: TRBV10-1; j_call: TRBJ2-7
cdr3_aa: ASSISAAQSYEQY; cdr3_length: 13; v_call: TRBV19; j_call: TRBJ2-7
cdr3_aa: ASSSTGTGNTGELF; cdr3_length: 14; v_call: TRBV7-9; j_call: TRBJ2-2
cdr3_aa: ASSWGQGETGELF; cdr3_length: 13; v_call: TRBV5-5; j_call: TRBJ2-2
cdr3_aa: ASSVGTTYEQY; cdr3_length: 11; v_call: TRBV9; j_call: TRBJ2-7
cdr3_aa: ASTLGGWEQF; cdr3_length: 10; v_call: TRBV7-9; j_call: TRBJ2-1
cdr3_aa: ASSFRAGGFSNQPQH; cdr3_length: 15; v_call: TRBV4-1; j_call: TRBJ1-5
cdr3_aa: ASSHGLAQNTDTQY; cdr3_length: 14; v_call: TRBV4-3; j_call: TRBJ2-3
cdr3_aa: ASSPVGRAGNTIY; cdr3_length: 13; v_call: TRBV5-5; j_call: TRBJ1-3
cdr3_aa: ASSEYRAADSYEQY; cdr3_length: 14; v_call: TRBV25-1; j_call: TRBJ2-7
cdr3_aa: ASSLVGTSTGELF; cdr3_length: 13; v_call: TRBV28; j_call: TRBJ2-2
cdr3_aa: ASSAGTGMNTEAF; cdr3_length: 13; v_call: TRBV18; j_call: TRBJ1-1
cdr3_aa: ASSPIGDPSIPGDYGYT; cdr3_length: 17; v_call: TRBV18; j_call: TRBJ1-2
cdr3_aa: ASSLTPPPDTQY; cdr3_length: 12; v_call: TRBV13; j_call: TRBJ2-3
cdr3_aa: ASRTTSSYNEQF; cdr3_length: 12; v_call: TRBV6-1; j_call: TRBJ2-1
cdr3_aa: ASSPRTLIKTQY; cdr3_length: 12; v_call: TRBV7-9; j_call: TRBJ2-5
cdr3_aa: ASSHLLNQPQH; cdr3_length: 11; v_call: TRBV4-1; j_call: TRBJ1-5
cdr3_aa: ASSATRPYEQY; cdr3_length: 11; v_call: TRBV25-1; j_call: TRBJ2-7
cdr3_aa: ASSRDYEKLF; cdr3_length: 10; v_call: TRBV5-4; j_call: TRBJ1-4
cdr3_aa: ASSEGQGLNTIY; cdr3_length: 12; v_call: TRBV2; j_call: TRBJ1-3
cdr3_aa: ASSLTGSNQPQH; cdr3_length: 12; v_call: TRBV18; j_call: TRBJ1-5
cdr3_aa: ASSLIFGDRGNEQF; cdr3_length: 14; v_call: TRBV7-2; j_call: TRBJ2-1
cdr3_aa: ASSLADGSGANVLT; cdr3_length: 14; v_call: TRBV11-3; j_call: TRBJ2-6
cdr3_aa: ASRGRTQGTGELF; cdr3_length: 13; v_call: TRBV28; j_call: TRBJ2-2
cdr3_aa: ASSESSSGLQY; cdr3_length: 11; v_call: TRBV10-1; j_call: TRBJ2-7
cdr3_aa: AIRDGQGNYEQY; cdr3_length: 12; v_call: TRBV10-3; j_call: TRBJ2-7
cdr3_aa: ASSVSVNSGANVLT; cdr3_length: 14; v_call: TRBV9; j_call: TRBJ2-6
cdr3_aa: ASSARSSYEQY; cdr3_length: 11; v_call: TRBV6-1; j_call: TRBJ2-7